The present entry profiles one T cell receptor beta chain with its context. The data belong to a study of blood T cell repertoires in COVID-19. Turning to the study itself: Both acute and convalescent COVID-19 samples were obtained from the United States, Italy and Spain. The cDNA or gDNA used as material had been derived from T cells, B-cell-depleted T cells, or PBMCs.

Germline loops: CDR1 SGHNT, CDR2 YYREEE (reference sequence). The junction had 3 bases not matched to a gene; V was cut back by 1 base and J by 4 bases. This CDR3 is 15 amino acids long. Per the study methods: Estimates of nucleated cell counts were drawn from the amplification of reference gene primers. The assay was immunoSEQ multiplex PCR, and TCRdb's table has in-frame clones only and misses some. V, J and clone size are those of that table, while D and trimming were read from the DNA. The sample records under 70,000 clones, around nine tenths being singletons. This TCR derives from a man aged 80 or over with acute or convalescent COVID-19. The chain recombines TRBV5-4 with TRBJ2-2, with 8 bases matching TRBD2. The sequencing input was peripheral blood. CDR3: CASSLSGGPTGELFF. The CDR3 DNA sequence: TGTGCCAGCAGCTTGTCGGGGGGGCCCACCGGGGAGCTGTTTTTT.